The 29 T cell receptor beta chains below all came from one sample that was sequenced in a study of regulatory T cells in long-lasting Graves disease. Relying on iRepertoire HTBI primers and Arm-PCR of CDR3 regions, the team built TCR beta libraries. Each CDR3 protein gets one entry after TCRdb re-called the multiplex PCR reads with MiXCR. Altogether more than 300,000 distinct CDR3 sequences are present, approximately 23% being singletons, with the ten largest covering 25% to 30%. Time point specified: persistent/refractory GD, antithyroid drugs over 5 years with positive TRAb. The authors made the TCR library using RNA they extracted from PBMCs. Material: peripheral blood mononuclear cells (PBMCs), obtained when the disease was refractory, from a patient treated with antithyroid drugs. These receptors were obtained from a woman aged 40-49 years with Graves disease.

This clonotype was counted many times. This chain connects TRBV28 to TRBJ1-3; no firm D call. CDR3 length: 17 residues. V lost 6 bases and J 1 base, leaving 19 bases between the germline ends. Germline assignment: CDR1 MDHEN and CDR2 SYDVKM. CDR3 in amino acids: CASRTRAEARSGNTIYF. CDR3 DNA sequence: TGTGCCAGCAGAACCCGGGCCGAGGCTCGGTCTGGAAACACCATATATTTT.

The chain has TRBV5-1 and TRBJ2-3; D gene uncertain. V was trimmed by 2 bases and J by 6 bases, leaving 16 bases between them. This CDR3 region has 15 residues. Germline V lookup: CDR1 SGHRS, CDR2 YFSETQ. CDR3 residues: CASSLDDPGVDTQYF. In DNA form, the CDR3 reads TGCGCCAGCAGCTTAGATGACCCTGGCGTGGATACGCAGTATTTT.

A remark on this clonotype: A much larger clonotype is one base distant, so this may be a read error. This rearrangement joins TRBV7-9 to TRBJ1-4, with a possible D match to TRBD1 (5 bases). The CDR3 loop spans 13 amino acids. Between the trimmed V and J ends, which lost 5 bases and 4 bases, there was a span of 8 bases. Per germline, CDR1 SEHNR and CDR2 FQNEAQ (reference sequence). Here the CDR3 reads CASSRGLNEKLFF. The DNA of the CDR3 is TGTGCCAGCAGCAGGGGCCTTAATGAAAAACTGTTTTTT.

This sequence joins TRBV25-1 and TRBJ2-3; perhaps TRBD1 as D (6 bases). Germline loops: CDR1 MGHDK, CDR2 SYGVNS. The length of the CDR3 is 15 residues. V lost 1 base, J lost 1 base, and 9 bases lay in between. Here the CDR3 DNA reads TGTGCCAGCAGTGAATCTGGGGGCCGCACAGATACGCAGTATTTT. The encoded protein is CASSESGGRTDTQYF.

The chain uses TRBV7-9 and TRBJ1-3, with D uncertain. V was clipped by 1 base and J by 0 bases, with 4 bases between them. CDR1 and CDR2 (germline): SEHNR, FQNEAQ (reference sequence). The CDR3 is made up of 14 amino acids. As DNA, the CDR3 is TGTGCCAGCAGCTTAGTGGGCTCTGGAAACACCATATATTTT. It specifies CASSLVGSGNTIYF.

V gene TRBV4-1 combines with J gene TRBJ2-3; D possibly corresponds to TRBD2 (5 bases). This CDR3 contains 17 residues. Between the trimmed V and J ends, which lost 1 base and 7 bases, there was a span of 21 bases. Per the germline V gene, CDR1 is MGHRA and CDR2 is YSYEKL. The DNA of the CDR3 is TGCGCCAGCAGCCAAGTCCTAGCCATCTCCACTCGAAATACGCAGTATTTT. Translating it yields CASSQVLAISTRNTQYF.

This clonotype was counted many times. This sequence joins TRBV12-3 or TRBV12-4 and TRBJ1-1; the D is unclear. The CDR3 consists of 14 residues. Trimming removed 5 bases from V and 7 bases from J, with 17 bases in between. Here the CDR3 reads CASSRRPKKVEAFF. The CDR3 bases are TGTGCCAGCAGTCGCCGCCCCAAAAAGGTTGAAGCTTTCTTT.

This clonotype was detected once. This may be a read error: a much more frequent sequence differs by one nucleotide. The chain links TRBV6-2 or TRBV6-3 to TRBJ1-6; 7 bases match TRBD1. The V gene's germline CDR1 is MNHEY and CDR2 SVGEGT. Trimming cost V 8 bases and J 2 bases; bases outside gene matches: 0. The CDR3 has 13 amino acids. The CDR3 bases are TGTGCCAGCGGACAGGCCTATAATTCACCCCTCCACTTT. Translated, it gives CASGQAYNSPLHF.

This clonotype was seen at least ten times. The genes are TRBV6-1 and TRBJ1-2; D might be TRBD1 (5 bases). The CDR3 runs 16 residues. The germline V and J ends were trimmed by 3 bases and 1 base, with 15 bases remaining between them. Germline V gene data show CDR1 as MNHNS and CDR2 as SASEGT. In DNA, the CDR3 is TGTGCCAGCAGTGAGGACCCCGGGACGGGTAACTATGGCTACACCTTC. Its protein is CASSEDPGTGNYGYTF.

V gene TRBV18 combines with J gene TRBJ2-2; 10 bases map to TRBD2. In germline, CDR1 is KGHSH, CDR2 LQKENI. There are 15 residues in the CDR3. J was trimmed by 0 bases and V by 8 bases; bases with no gene match: 3. In nucleotides, the CDR3 is TGTGCCAGCCCGACTAGCGGGTCGAACACCGGGGAGCTGTTTTTT. Its protein is CASPTSGSNTGELFF.

The chain recombines TRBV10-3 with TRBJ2-7; 7 nucleotides agree with TRBD1. This CDR3 spans 14 amino acids. Germline lookup yields CDR1 ENHRY and CDR2 SYGVKD. V lost 7 bases to trimming and J lost 1 base; unmatched junction nucleotides: 7. CDR3 nucleotides: TGTGCCATCAACCCGACAGGGCCTTCCTACGAGCAGTACTTC. This codes for CAINPTGPSYEQYF.

At least ten counts were recorded for this clonotype. The chain combines TRBV20-1 with TRBJ2-2, with D perhaps TRBD2 (6 bases). V was cut by 3 bases and J by 2 bases, with 13 bases left in between. Germline V gene sequence: CDR1 DFQATT, CDR2 SNEGSKA (reference sequence). This CDR3 contains 15 residues. CDR3 region: CSASDGSDNTGELFF. For the CDR3, the DNA is TGCAGTGCTAGTGACGGGAGTGATAACACCGGGGAGCTGTTTTTT.

V gene TRBV6-1 combines with J gene TRBJ2-7, with D unclear. V lost 5 bases and J lost 2, with 13 bases in between. CDR3 length: 14 residues. Germline assignment: CDR1 MNHNS and CDR2 SASEGT. The CDR3 coding sequence is TGTGCCAGCAGTCCCCACGGCTTTACCTACGAGCAGTACTTC. Translation: CASSPHGFTYEQYF.

The V gene is TRBV10-2, the J gene TRBJ2-2, with a weak D call TRBD1 (5 bases). The CDR3 length is 15 residues. V was clipped by 3 bases and J by 0 bases, with 8 bases between them. Germline CDR1 is WSHSY and CDR2 is SAAADI. CDR3 nucleotides: TGCGCCAGCAGTGACAGGGCAGCGAACACCGGGGAGCTGTTTTTT. Encoded protein: CASSDRAANTGELFF.

For this clonotype: With only one base between it and a far larger clone, this is likely a read error. The V gene is TRBV6-9, the J gene TRBJ1-4; the D is unclear. The CDR3 is made up of 14 amino acids. The V and J ends lost 3 bases and 6 bases respectively, with 11 bases between them. Germline values: CDR1 MNHGY, CDR2 SVAAGI. CDR3 sequence (DNA): TGTGCCAGCAGTTACGGACTCACGGATGAAAAACTGTTTTTT. This translates into CASSYGLTDEKLFF.

J is TRBJ2-3 and V is TRBV6-2 or TRBV6-3; 14 nucleotides match TRBD2. The V segment lost 6 bases and the J segment 0 bases; nucleotides outside the gene matches: 11. Germline loops: CDR1 MNHEY, CDR2 SVGEGT. The CDR3 is 19 residues long. CDR3 residues: CASSELGTSGSQSTDTQYF. CDR3 nucleotide sequence: TGTGCCAGCAGCGAACTCGGGACTAGCGGGAGCCAGAGCACAGATACGCAGTATTTT.

This clonotype was observed a few times. The chain is built from TRBV4-1 and TRBJ1-1, with 11 bases matching TRBD1. The CDR3 length is 14 residues. J was trimmed by 10 bases and V by 6 bases; bases with no gene match: 10. CDR1 and CDR2 (germline): MGHRA, YSYEKL. CDR3: CASRLGQGARGAFF. CDR3 nucleotides: TGCGCCAGCAGACTCGGACAGGGGGCGCGAGGAGCTTTCTTT.

This clonotype was counted at least ten times. The chain uses TRBV7-9 and TRBJ2-7; D possibly corresponds to TRBD1 (5 bases). Deletions cut 5 bases from V and 4 bases from J, with 18 bases between. Germline CDR1 is SEHNR and CDR2 is FQNEAQ (reference sequence). This CDR3 comprises 15 residues. The CDR3 sequence: CASSRSDRVIYEQYF. In nucleotides, the CDR3 is TGTGCCAGCAGCCGCTCCGACAGAGTAATTTACGAGCAGTACTTC. Complete variable domain (other parts from reference TRBV7-9 and TRBJ2-7): DTGVSQNPRHKITKRGQNVTFRCDPISEHNRLYWYRQTLGQGPEFLTYFQNEAQLEKSRLLSDRFSAERPKGSFSTLEIQRTEQGDSAMYLCASSRSDRVIYEQYFGPGTRLTVT.

At least ten counts were recorded for this clonotype. The CDR3 here is CASIRVRGSFRDQPQHF. As DNA, the CDR3 is TGTGCCAGCATTCGAGTTCGGGGCTCCTTTAGGGATCAGCCCCAGCATTTT. The chain uses TRBV28 and TRBJ1-5; D may be TRBD1 (5 bases). The length of the CDR3 is 17 residues. V lost 7 bases to trimming and J lost 5 bases, with 24 bases between them. From germline, CDR1 is MDHEN and CDR2 SYDVKM.

The J gene is TRBJ1-1, the V gene TRBV9; D unresolved. CDR3 length equals 13 residues. CDR1 is SGDLS and CDR2 is YYNGEE in the germline V gene. Trimming cost V 4 bases and J 11 bases, with 18 bases left between them. The CDR3 loop is CASSPGGGPKAFF. The DNA for the CDR3 is TGTGCCAGCAGCCCGGGAGGAGGCCCGAAGGCTTTCTTT. The full variable domain, with the rest looked up from reference TRBV9 and TRBJ1-1, is DSGVTQTPKHLITATGQRVTLRCSPRSGDLSVYWYQQSLDQGLQFLIQYYNGEERAKGNILERFSAQQFPDLHSELNLSSLELGDSALYFCASSPGGGPKAFFGQGTRLTVV.

This clonotype has at least ten counts. The chain is built from TRBV29-1 and TRBJ2-7; 10 bases agree with TRBD2. Trimming took 4 bases from V and 0 from J; bases not matched to a gene: 3. The germline V gene encodes CDR1 SQVTM and CDR2 ANQGSEA. The CDR3 runs to 14 residues. The CDR3 DNA reads TGCAGCGTTGGGGCTAGCGGGAGCTCCTACGAGCAGTACTTC. As protein: CSVGASGSSYEQYF.

In its sample, this clonotype was seen a few times. The V and J genes are TRBV19 and TRBJ1-5; 9 bases align to TRBD1. The CDR3 spans 17 residues. From germline, CDR1 is LNHDA and CDR2 SQIVND (reference sequence). With 7 bases clipped from V and 2 bases from J, the junction kept 12 bases outside the gene matches. Here the CDR3 DNA reads TGTGCCAGTATGGCAATCCGGGACAGGGAAGGCAATCAGCCCCAGCATTTT. Amino acids: CASMAIRDREGNQPQHF. The full variable domain, its missing parts supplied by reference TRBV19 and TRBJ1-5, is DGGITQSPKYLFRKEGQNVTLSCEQNLNHDAMYWYRQDPGQGLRLIYYSQIVNDFQKGDIAEGYSVSREKKESFPLTVTSAQKNPTAFYLCASMAIRDREGNQPQHFGDGTRLSIL.

The rearrangement joins TRBV19 to TRBJ2-1; no definite D call. The CDR3 has 16 amino acids. Deletions cut 1 base from V and 3 bases from J, with 13 bases between. Germline CDR1 is LNHDA and CDR2 is SQIVND (reference sequence). The CDR3 spells CASSIVRDSRYNEQFF. Written as DNA, the CDR3 is TGTGCCAGTAGTATAGTACGAGATTCGCGCTACAATGAGCAGTTCTTC.

The sample holds many counts of this clonotype. The chain couples TRBV2 to TRBJ1-5; 9 nucleotides line up with TRBD1. Germline V gene sequence: CDR1 SNHLY, CDR2 FYNNEI. The CDR3 is 16 residues long. With V trimmed by 6 bases and J by 1 base, 7 bases remained unmatched. The CDR3 bases are TGTGCCAGCAGGGGACAGGGAAAGTTGAGCAATCAGCCCCAGCATTTT. Translated, it gives CASRGQGKLSNQPQHF.

This clonotype was recorded many times. This rearrangement joins TRBV2 to TRBJ2-7, with a weak D call TRBD1 (5 bases). This CDR3 is 12 amino acids long. Germline CDR1 is SNHLY and CDR2 is FYNNEI. V lost 6 bases to trimming and J lost 3 bases, with 9 bases between them. This chain's CDR3 is CASSGHLYEQYF. For the CDR3, the DNA is TGTGCCAGCAGCGGACACCTCTACGAGCAGTACTTC. The variable domain in full, completed from reference TRBV2 and TRBJ2-7, reads EPEVTQTPSHQVTQMGQEVILRCVPISNHLYFYWYRQILGQKVEFLVSFYNNEISEKSEIFDDQFSVERPDGSNFTLKIRSTKLEDSAMYFCASSGHLYEQYFGPGTRLTVT.

The CDR3 here is CASKGQRGVYGYTF. The CDR3 nucleotides are TGTGCCAGCAAGGGACAGCGAGGGGTCTATGGCTACACCTTC. The chain is built from TRBV28 and TRBJ1-2, with 7 bases matching TRBD1. The CDR3 covers 14 residues. V dropped 7 bases and J dropped 4; count of bases not matched to a gene: 9. Germline V gives CDR1 MDHEN, CDR2 SYDVKM.

At least ten counts were recorded for this clonotype. The V gene is TRBV28, the J gene TRBJ2-7; TRBD2 matches at 14 bases. The CDR3 extends over 16 amino acids. V dropped 5 bases and J dropped 5; count of bases not matched to a gene: 8. CDR1 MDHEN and CDR2 SYDVKM come from the germline V gene. DNA for the CDR3: TGTGCCAGCAGTCCGGGACTAGCGGGAGATGTCCACGAGCAGTACTTC. It encodes CASSPGLAGDVHEQYF.

This clonotype was observed a few times. The chain employs TRBV11-2 and TRBJ2-7; 9 bases line up with TRBD2. V was clipped by 0 bases and J by 1 base; unmatched bases: 4. The germline V gene encodes CDR1 SGHAT and CDR2 FQNNGV. The CDR3 consists of 16 residues. The CDR3 DNA is TGTGCCAGCAGCTTAGAGTGGAGCGGGAGGTCCTACGAGCAGTACTTC. Its protein product is CASSLEWSGRSYEQYF.

This clonotype came up many times. The V call is TRBV28, the J call TRBJ2-7, with D tentatively TRBD2 (6 bases). From germline, CDR1 is MDHEN and CDR2 SYDVKM. V gave up 6 bases and J gave up 6 bases, with 21 bases separating them. The CDR3 is made up of 15 amino acids. The chain's CDR3 is CASSLGDSPTGEQYF. The CDR3 DNA reads as TGTGCCAGCAGCCTCGGGGACTCTCCCACGGGCGAGCAGTACTTC.